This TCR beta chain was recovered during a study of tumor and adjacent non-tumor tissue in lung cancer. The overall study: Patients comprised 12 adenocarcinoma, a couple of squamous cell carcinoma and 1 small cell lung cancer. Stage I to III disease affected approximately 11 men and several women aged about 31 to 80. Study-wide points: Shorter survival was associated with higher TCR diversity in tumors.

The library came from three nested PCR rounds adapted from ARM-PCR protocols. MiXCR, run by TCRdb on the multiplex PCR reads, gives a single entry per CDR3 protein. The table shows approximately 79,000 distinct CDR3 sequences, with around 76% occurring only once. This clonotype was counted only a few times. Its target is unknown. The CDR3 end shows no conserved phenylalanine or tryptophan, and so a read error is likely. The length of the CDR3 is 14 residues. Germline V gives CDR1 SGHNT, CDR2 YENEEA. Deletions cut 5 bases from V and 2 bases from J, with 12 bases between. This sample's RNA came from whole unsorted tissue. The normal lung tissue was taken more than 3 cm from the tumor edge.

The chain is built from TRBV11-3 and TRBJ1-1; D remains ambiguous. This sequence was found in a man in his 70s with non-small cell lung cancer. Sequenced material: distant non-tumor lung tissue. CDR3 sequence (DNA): TGTGCCAGCAGCCCAAGGGTGCTAAACACTGAAGCTTTCTCT. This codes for CASSPRVLNTEAFS.